This T cell receptor (beta chain) came from a study of blood T cell repertoires in COVID-19 (dated by TCRdb to 2020 to 2022). Background on the whole study: The collaborator samples originated in the United States, Italy and Spain and spanned the acute and convalescent phases of COVID-19. A freely available public database, intended as a resource for researchers studying the immune response to SARS-CoV-2, is where the repertoires were released. Where available, HLA class I and class II types were taken from metadata supplied by the sample provider and were not determined by assay-based typing. The material from the prospective study consisted of cDNA or gDNA derived from T cells, B-cell-depleted T cells, or PBMCs. The samples were drawn from two sources: the first 160 participants of the ongoing ImmuneRACE study, and over 1,000 subjects contributed by 6 global collaborators. The dataset comprised deeply sampled blood TCRbeta repertoires from subjects exposed to, actively infected with, or recovered from COVID-19. Nearly every sample came with metadata listing a de-identified subject ID, COVID-19 status, age in years and sex. What the authors observed across the whole study: Clinical and demographic metadata were provided uncurated, with the amount varying by source and participant.

TCRbeta CDR3 regions were amplified from genomic DNA by means of the immunoSEQ Assay, a bias-controlled multiplex PCR. The original pipeline was this. The number of nucleated cells in each sample was estimated from the amplification of reference gene primers within the assay. To quantify the absolute abundance of each unique TCRbeta CDR3 rearrangement, sequence reads were collapsed and filtered. Productive Simpson clonality was computed per sample as the square root of Simpson's diversity index over productive rearrangements. TCRdb carries this immuneACCESS record with in-frame sequences only. Its versions omit some clonotypes, under half of them owing to an unresolved V gene in the studies checked, with the rest unexplained. The DNA gave D and trimming, while V, J and clone size come from that table. The sample table holds some 450,000 clones, of which approximately 90% were seen once. The leading ten clones occupy approximately 12% of the sample.

In Seattle, one collaborating source enrolled patients while the infection was active and tracked those patients longitudinally over the course of disease. Whole blood was collected in K2EDTA tubes by collaborating institutions according to the institutions' own protocols. For TCRbeta analysis, collaborator samples were shipped as frozen whole blood, as isolated PBMCs, or as DNA extracted from either sample type. V is cut by 0 bases and J by 8 bases, and the space between the germline ends is 14 bases. From a lookup of the germline V gene, CDR1 and CDR2 are SGHRS and YFSETQ. From its cysteine to its phenylalanine, the CDR3 spans 14 amino acids. Only the CDR3 region is kept as DNA, spanning 42 bases read in frame from base 1. Details on this clone: Its cognate antigen has yet to be identified. Per-base quality was not reported, and no clone a single base away is much larger than it.

Sequencing was done on a sample of peripheral blood. The rearranged chain carries TRBV5-1 and TRBJ1-2; the D gene assignment is ambiguous. The origin of this receptor is a woman aged 50 to 65 with COVID-19, enrolled during active disease. The CDR3 sequence is CASSLGQHQEGYTF. At the DNA level, the sequence is TGCGCCAGCAGCTTGGGTCAGCACCAGGAAGGCTACACCTTC.